This section outlines one TCR beta chain sequence together with its context. Some clones are missing from TCRdb's copy, which holds only in-frame ones; the method was immunoSEQ multiplex PCR. The table records over 30,000 clones, roughly 89% of them present only once. CDR1 is LNHDA, CDR2 SQIVND, per germline (reference sequence). Trimming left V 2 bases short and J 2 bases short, with 12 bases between. CDR3 length: 15 residues. This record belongs to a study of T cell changes during pregnancy in multiple sclerosis. The chain joins TRBV19 to TRBJ1-1; D gene uncertain. The sample was CD4+ T cells from peripheral blood mononuclear cells, taken in the second trimester of pregnancy. The TCR comes from a female donor in good health, enrolled as a control in a pregnancy study. The CDR3 loop reads CASSILSGPNTEAFF. CDR3 bases: TGTGCCAGTAGTATACTAAGCGGGCCTAACACTGAAGCTTTCTTT. The complete variable domain, with remaining parts taken from reference TRBV19 and TRBJ1-1, reads DGGITQSPKYLFRKEGQNVTLSCEQNLNHDAMYWYRQDPGQGLRLIYYSQIVNDFQKGDIAEGYSVSREKKESFPLTVTSAQKNPTAFYLCASSILSGPNTEAFFGQGTRLTVV.